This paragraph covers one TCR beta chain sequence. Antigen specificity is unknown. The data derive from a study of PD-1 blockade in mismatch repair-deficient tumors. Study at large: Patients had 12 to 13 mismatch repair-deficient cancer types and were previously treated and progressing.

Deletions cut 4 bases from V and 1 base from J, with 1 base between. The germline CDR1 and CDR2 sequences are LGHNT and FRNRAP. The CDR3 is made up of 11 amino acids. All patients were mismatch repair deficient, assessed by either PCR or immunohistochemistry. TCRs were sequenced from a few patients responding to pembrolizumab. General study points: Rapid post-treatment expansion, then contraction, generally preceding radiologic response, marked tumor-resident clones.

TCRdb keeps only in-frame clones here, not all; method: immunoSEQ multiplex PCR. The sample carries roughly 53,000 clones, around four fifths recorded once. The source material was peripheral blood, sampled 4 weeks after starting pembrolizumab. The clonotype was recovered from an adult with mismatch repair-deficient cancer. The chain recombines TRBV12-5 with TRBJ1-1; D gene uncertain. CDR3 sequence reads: CASGWNTEAFF. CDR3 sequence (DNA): TGTGCTAGTGGTTGGAACACTGAAGCTTTCTTT. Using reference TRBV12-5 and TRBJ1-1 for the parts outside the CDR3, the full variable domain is DARVTQTPRHKVTEMGQEVTMRCQPILGHNTVFWYRQTMMQGLELLAYFRNRAPLDDSGMPKDRFSAEMPDATLATLKIQPSEPRDSAVYFCASGWNTEAFFGQGTRLTVV.